This T cell receptor (beta chain) was sequenced for a study of blood T cell repertoires in COVID-19. CDR1 and CDR2 (germline): MNHEY, SVGAGI. The CDR3 totals 12 residues. The V end was cut by 4 bases, the J end by 8 bases, with 11 bases between. Clones were sequenced by immunoSEQ multiplex PCR, and TCRdb holds only the in-frame ones, with some missing. The sample records approximately 440,000 clones, roughly 87% being singletons. The participants were between roughly 18 and 90 years old and came from about two dozen US areas. Either two negative PCRs, clearance, or symptom resolution qualified Cohort 3 donors as recovered.

This sequence originates from a man between 18 and 29 years old who had recovered from COVID-19. This chain connects TRBV6-5 to TRBJ1-2; possibly TRBD1 for D (6 bases). Sequencing was done on a sample of PBMCs or T cells enriched from blood (not recorded which). The CDR3 DNA reads as TGTGCCAGCAGTTTGGACAGAAAAGGCTACACCTTC. The encoded protein is CASSLDRKGYTF.